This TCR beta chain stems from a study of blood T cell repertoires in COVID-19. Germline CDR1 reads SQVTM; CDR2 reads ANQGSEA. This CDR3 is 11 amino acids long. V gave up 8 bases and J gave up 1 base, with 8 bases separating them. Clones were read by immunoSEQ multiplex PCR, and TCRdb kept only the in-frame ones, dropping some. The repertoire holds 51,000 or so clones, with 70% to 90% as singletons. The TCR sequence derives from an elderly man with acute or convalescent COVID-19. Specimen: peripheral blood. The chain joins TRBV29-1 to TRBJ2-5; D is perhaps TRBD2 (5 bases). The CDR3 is CSSGVQETQYF. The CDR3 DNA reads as TGCAGCTCCGGGGTCCAAGAGACCCAGTACTTC.